What follows is one T cell receptor beta chain and its context. The germline V gene encodes CDR1 ENHRY and CDR2 SYGVKD. The CDR3 spans 13 residues. The V and J ends lost 3 bases and 5 bases respectively, with 8 bases between them. The sample comes from a study of spatial heterogeneity in lung cancer. Study background: In cases with available follow-up PBMC samples, these were sequenced at a median of about 25 months after resection. Each distinct TCR and UMI combination averaged more than ten appearances in raw reads.

Time point specified: blood at routine non-recurrence follow-up after resection. Extraction of whole RNA from tumor, nontumor lung or frozen PBMC preceded unsorted sequencing. TCRdb used MiXCR to reprocess the 5' RACE reads, holding one entry per CDR3 protein. The repertoire includes some 120,000 distinct CDR3 sequences, more than 9% of them detected once, and approximately 17% sits in the top ten. The receptor's source is a male donor with early-stage non-small cell lung cancer. Material: PBMCs, obtained at follow-up. The V and J genes are TRBV10-3 and TRBJ2-1, with D perhaps TRBD2 (7 bases). The CDR3 DNA reads TGTGCCATCAGTGAAGGGGGGGACAATGAGCAGTTCTTC. Its protein is CAISEGGDNEQFF.